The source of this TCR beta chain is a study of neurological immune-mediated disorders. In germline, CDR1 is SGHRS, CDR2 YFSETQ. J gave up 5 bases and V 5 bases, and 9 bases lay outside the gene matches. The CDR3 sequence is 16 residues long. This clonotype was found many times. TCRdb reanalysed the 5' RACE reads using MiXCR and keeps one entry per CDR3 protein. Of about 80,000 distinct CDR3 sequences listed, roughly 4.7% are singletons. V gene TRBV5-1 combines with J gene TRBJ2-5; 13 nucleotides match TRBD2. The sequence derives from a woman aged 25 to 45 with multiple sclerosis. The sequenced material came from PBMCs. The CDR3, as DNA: TGCGCCAGCAGTACCGGGACTAGCGGGGTTGGGGAGACCCAGTACTTC. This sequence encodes CASSTGTSGVGETQYF.